This TCR beta chain was retrieved from a study of lymphopenia after photon versus proton radiotherapy. Study-level results: Under photons, naive T cells and diversity fell while effector/memory populations rose. Survival link was tested only in deceased patients; proton benefit remains a possibility. A bigger post-nadir fall in TCR diversity correlated inversely with survival time in deceased patients. After lymphocyte nadir, photon-treated repertoires showed oligoclonal expansion, especially CD8+ Temra.

Only in-frame clones appear in the TCRdb table, and some are missing; sequencing was by immunoSEQ multiplex PCR. The sample includes over 50,000 clones, more than 75% seen only once; the top ten take approximately 2.2%. The V and J ends lost 4 bases and 7 bases, in that order; junction bases with no gene match: 11. The CDR3 contains 15 residues. Germline V gives CDR1 SGDLS, CDR2 YYNGEE. As regards this clone: The antigen remains undetermined.

The J gene is TRBJ2-7, the V gene TRBV9; 10 nucleotides align to TRBD2. The sequence derives from a man aged 40-49 years with gastric cancer. The specimen was peripheral blood, collected from a patient treated with photon-based radiotherapy. The CDR3 DNA reads as TGTGCCAGCAGCCTCGGTGGGACTAGCGTATATGAGCAGTACTTC. Protein product: CASSLGGTSVYEQYF.